This TCR beta chain was observed in a study of OX40 agonist ivuxolimab in advanced cancers. Whole-study results and caveats: At 0.1 to 3.0 mg/kg and by week 6, CD4+ and CD8+ T cells in the blood had expanded clonally.

In regard to this clone: Its antigen is not known.

Profiled with immunoSEQ multiplex PCR; TCRdb holds only in-frame clones, not every one. The profile shows fewer than 40,000 clones, around 80% of them singletons. This CDR3 has 17 residues. V lost 4 bases, J lost 4 bases, and 19 bases lay in between. The germline V gene encodes CDR1 SGHNT and CDR2 YENEEA. The TCR was taken from an adult with an advanced solid tumor such as melanoma, head and neck, liver or kidney cancer. The material was CD4+ or CD8+ T cells sorted from blood, obtained in a trial of the OX40 agonist ivuxolimab. The chain is built from TRBV11-3 and TRBJ2-2, with D possibly called TRBD1 or TRBD2 (5 bases each). In nucleotides, the CDR3 is TGTGCCAGCAGCTATTCCGGGACGGCCATTCCCACCGGGGAGCTGTTTTTT. Protein: CASSYSGTAIPTGELFF.